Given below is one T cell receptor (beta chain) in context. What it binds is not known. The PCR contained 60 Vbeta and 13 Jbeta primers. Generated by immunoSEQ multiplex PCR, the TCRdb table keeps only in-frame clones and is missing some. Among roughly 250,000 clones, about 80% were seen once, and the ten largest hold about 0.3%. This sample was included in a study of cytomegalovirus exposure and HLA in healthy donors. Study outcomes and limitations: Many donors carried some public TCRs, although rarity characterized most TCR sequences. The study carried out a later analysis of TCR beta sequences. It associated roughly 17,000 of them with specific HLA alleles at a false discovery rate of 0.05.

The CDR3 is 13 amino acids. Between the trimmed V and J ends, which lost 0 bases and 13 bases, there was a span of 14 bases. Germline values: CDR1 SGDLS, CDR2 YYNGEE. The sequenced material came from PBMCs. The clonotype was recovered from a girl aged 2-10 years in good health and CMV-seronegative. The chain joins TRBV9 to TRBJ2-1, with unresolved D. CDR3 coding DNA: TGTGCCAGCAGCGTAGAGATGTGGGCAGTCCAGTTCTTC. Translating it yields CASSVEMWAVQFF.